This passage covers 12 T cell receptor beta chains from one sample sequenced in a study of shared clonotypes between healthy human individuals. Profiled with immunoSEQ multiplex PCR; TCRdb holds only in-frame clones, not every one. The sample holds about 2.1 million clones, just under 95% seen once. Naive CD8 cells lacked CD45RO and underwent positive selection for CCR7, leaving out terminally differentiated effector memory CD45RA+ cells. Sequenced: naive CD8+ T cells from PBMCs. All receptors derive from a man younger than 35 in good health. Some clones in this sample may be carry-over from other donors' samples.

The chain couples TRBV5-1 to TRBJ2-7, with a tentative D call TRBD1 (5 bases). Trimming took off 3 bases at V and 5 bases at J, with 18 bases between the two ends. Germline CDR1 SGHRS, CDR2 YFSETQ. CDR3 length equals 15 residues. CDR3 DNA: TGCGCCAGCAGCTCGGTAGACAGTCTGGACCACGAGCAGTACTTC. Protein sequence: CASSSVDSLDHEQYF. Complete variable domain (other parts from reference TRBV5-1 and TRBJ2-7): KAGVTQTPRYLIKTRGQQVTLSCSPISGHRSVSWYQQTPGQGLQFLFEYFSETQRNKGNFPGRFSGRQFSNSRSEMNVSTLELGDSALYLCASSSVDSLDHEQYFGPGTRLTVT.

This chain links TRBV6-5 with TRBJ2-1; 10 positions agree with TRBD1. V shed 4 bases and J 9 bases; nucleotides not matched to a gene: 6. Germline V gene data show CDR1 as MNHEY and CDR2 as SVGAGI. This CDR3 comprises 14 residues. This CDR3 is CASSFGQGVTEQFF. The CDR3 nucleotides are TGTGCCAGCAGTTTCGGACAGGGGGTGACTGAGCAGTTCTTC.

This rearrangement joins TRBV27 to TRBJ2-3; TRBD2 matches at 7 bases. CDR3 length: 13 residues. Germline-derived CDR1 and CDR2 are MNHEY and SMNVEV (reference sequence). V was pared by 8 bases and J by 7 bases, with 9 bases of the junction left unmatched. CDR3 loop: CASGAGVVNTQYF. In DNA, the CDR3 is TGTGCCAGCGGCGCGGGAGTAGTAAATACGCAGTATTTT.

The chain joins TRBV6-6 to TRBJ1-4; no clear D gene. The CDR3 spans 13 residues. Germline CDR1 is MNHNY and CDR2 is SVGAGI (reference sequence). Trimming removed 6 bases from V and 8 bases from J, with 13 bases in between. CDR3 region: CASRTLGGEKLFF. For the CDR3, the DNA is TGTGCCAGCAGGACACTCGGAGGGGAAAAACTGTTTTTT.

The chain recombines TRBV27 with TRBJ2-3; perhaps TRBD2 as D (6 bases). Trimming stripped 1 base from V and 0 bases from J, with 17 bases between. This CDR3 has 18 amino acids. CDR1 and CDR2 (germline): MNHEY, SMNVEV (reference sequence). The CDR3: CASSLLKPRGPSTDTQYF. In DNA form, the CDR3 reads TGTGCCAGCAGTTTATTAAAGCCGCGGGGCCCTAGCACAGATACGCAGTATTTT.

The chain recombines TRBV7-6 with TRBJ1-2; D is undetermined. Trimming left V 5 bases short and J 3 bases short, with 10 bases between. Germline CDR1 and CDR2: SGHVS and FNYEAQ. This CDR3 has 13 amino acids. This CDR3 reads CASSDDMDYGYTF. The CDR3 DNA reads TGTGCCAGCAGCGATGACATGGACTATGGCTACACCTTC.

This chain joins TRBV4-2 and TRBJ2-2, with TRBD1 identical over 9 bases. V lost 4 bases, J lost 6 bases, and 3 bases stayed unmatched. This CDR3 spans 14 amino acids. Germline CDR1 and CDR2: LGHNA and YNFKEQ. The CDR3 DNA reads TGTGCCAGCAGCCGGACAGGGGACGCCGGGGAGCTGTTTTTT. Translating gives CASSRTGDAGELFF.

The count of this clone is one. V gene TRBV27 combines with J gene TRBJ2-7; 10 positions match TRBD2. CDR3 length: 15 amino acids. Germline V gene lookup returns CDR1 MNHEY and CDR2 SMNVEV (reference sequence). V was clipped by 5 bases and J by 2 bases; unmatched bases: 6. This CDR3 is CASSIIAGGPYEQYF. The CDR3 DNA reads TGTGCCAGCAGTATAATAGCGGGAGGACCCTACGAGCAGTACTTC.

V and J are TRBV21-1 and TRBJ2-7. TRBV21-1 is a listed pseudogene. This CDR3 is 15 amino acids long. The CDR3 region is CASSSDRDDVYEQYF. The CDR3 DNA is TGTGCCAGCAGTTCTGACCGGGACGATGTCTACGAGCAGTACTTC.

The CDR3 protein is CSVEDGKAGEKRETQYF. The CDR3 region has the DNA TGCAGCGTTGAAGATGGGAAAGCGGGGGAAAAACGAGAGACCCAGTACTTC. The chain carries TRBV29-1 and TRBJ2-5, with TRBD2 matching 8 bases. Trimming took 0 bases from V and 4 from J; bases not matched to a gene: 13. The CDR3 has 17 amino acids. The germline V gene has CDR1 SQVTM and CDR2 ANQGSEA.

This chain joins TRBV11-2 and TRBJ2-1; weak D call: TRBD2 (6 bases). Germline V gene data show CDR1 as SGHAT and CDR2 as FQNNGV. This CDR3 comprises 15 residues. Trimming pared 5 bases from V and 9 bases from J, leaving 20 bases between. CDR3 in DNA: TGTGCCAGCAGCCACAGCGGGCCCGGGGCGGGTGAGCAGTTCTTC. Its protein product is CASSHSGPGAGEQFF.

This clone was detected once. The J gene is TRBJ1-3, the V gene TRBV5-6; D not certain. CDR3 length equals 13 residues. V was clipped by 6 bases and J by 0 bases, with 7 bases between them. The germline V gene has CDR1 SGHDT and CDR2 YYEEEE. The CDR3 DNA sequence: TGTGCCAGCATGGAGTCCTCTGGAAACACCATATATTTT. Its protein product is CASMESSGNTIYF.